The text below deals with one T cell receptor (beta chain). The data derive from a study of somatic mutations in cytotoxic T cells in rheumatoid arthritis. With 5 bases removed from V and 8 bases from J, the gap between germline ends came to 12 bases. Germline CDR1 is MNHEY and CDR2 is SVGAGI. The CDR3 runs 13 residues. Here immunoSEQ multiplex PCR was the method, and the copy in TCRdb shows in-frame clones only, minus some. The sample carries about 16,000 clones, roughly 77% recorded once. Sequencing used CD8+ T cells sorted from blood. The source is an adult with rheumatoid arthritis. This chain uses TRBV6-5 with TRBJ1-4; D is perhaps TRBD1 (6 bases). The CDR3 DNA follows: TGTGCCAGCAGTATTACAGGGCGGGAAAAACTGTTTTTT. It codes for CASSITGREKLFF.